These 12 T cell receptor beta chains were sequenced from one sample in a study of blood T cell repertoires in COVID-19. The data were produced by immunoSEQ multiplex PCR, yet TCRdb's version contains in-frame clones alone and is incomplete. The profile covers roughly 41,000 clones, with approximately 85% appearing a single time and 15% to 17% taken by the ten largest. Sequenced: peripheral blood. All receptors derive from a human donor in a cohort sampled during active COVID-19. The donor label of this sample is uncertain.

The chain is built from TRBV7-9 and TRBJ2-5; 8 positions agree with TRBD2. This CDR3 is built from 15 residues. Germline CDR1 reads SEHNR; CDR2 reads FQNEAQ (reference sequence). J was trimmed by 4 bases and V by 2 bases; bases with no gene match: 6. The DNA of the CDR3 is TGTGCCAGCAGCTTACCGGGTAGCGGGGCAGAGACCCAGTACTTC. It is translated as CASSLPGSGAETQYF.

The gene calls are TRBV10-3 and TRBJ2-1; 8 bases match TRBD2. CDR3 length: 14 residues. The germline gives CDR1 ENHRY, CDR2 SYGVKD. The V gene end was trimmed by 2 bases and the J gene end by 10 bases; junction bases not matched to a gene: 7. The CDR3 DNA reads as TGTGCCATCAGTGAGACCGGGGGGGCAGGAGAGCAGTTCTTC. Amino acid sequence: CAISETGGAGEQFF.

This chain uses TRBV4-2 with TRBJ2-3; no definite D call. V lost 4 bases and J 4 bases, leaving 18 bases between the germline ends. The CDR3 has 16 amino acids. Germline CDR1 LGHNA, CDR2 YNFKEQ. The CDR3 region is CASSPSTWKDPDTQYF. The CDR3 nucleotides read TGTGCCAGCAGCCCTTCGACTTGGAAAGACCCAGATACGCAGTATTTT.

The chain links TRBV4-2 to TRBJ2-2, with 7 bases aligning to TRBD1. The junction had 8 bases not matched to a gene; V was cut back by 4 bases and J by 9 bases. In germline, CDR1 is LGHNA, CDR2 YNFKEQ. The CDR3 loop spans 14 amino acids. This chain's CDR3 is CASSRGTDHRELFF. The CDR3 coding sequence is TGTGCCAGCAGCCGTGGGACAGACCACCGGGAGCTGTTTTTT.

This clone was counted a few times. The chain is built from TRBV11-2 and TRBJ1-4; D call uncertain. Germline CDR1 and CDR2: SGHAT and FQNNGV. V lost 1 base, J lost 9 bases, and 9 bases lay in between. CDR3 length: 13 residues. The CDR3 sequence: CASSLVPGKKLFF. Here the CDR3 DNA reads TGTGCCAGCAGCTTAGTACCGGGGAAAAAACTGTTTTTT.

The J gene is TRBJ1-2, the V gene TRBV10-1; 7 bases agree with TRBD1. V was clipped by 4 bases and J by 3 bases; unmatched bases: 5. This CDR3 contains 14 residues. Germline V gene lookup returns CDR1 WNHNN and CDR2 SYGVQD (reference sequence). The CDR3 reads CASSGIDRDYGYTF. DNA of the CDR3: TGCGCCAGCAGTGGAATCGACAGGGACTATGGCTACACCTTC.

V gene TRBV5-1 combines with J gene TRBJ2-2, with D perhaps matching TRBD1 (6 bases). This CDR3 region has 19 residues. The germline V and J ends were trimmed by 5 bases and 6 bases, with 29 bases remaining between them. The V gene's germline CDR1 is SGHRS and CDR2 YFSETQ. CDR3 in DNA: TGCGCCAGCAGTTTCATTCCCCCGCCGGGGCAGGGGACCCCCGGGGAGCTGTTTTTT. Amino acid sequence: CASSFIPPPGQGTPGELFF.

This chain connects TRBV5-6 to TRBJ1-1; 7 bases align to TRBD1. This CDR3 has 14 residues. CDR1 and CDR2 (germline): SGHDT, YYEEEE. Germline trimming cut 0 bases from V and 5 bases from J; bases unmatched to any gene: 4. The CDR3 nucleotides are TGTGCCAGCAGCTTGGGACAGGGTTGGACTGAAGCTTTCTTT. This translates into CASSLGQGWTEAFF.

The rearrangement uses TRBV3-1 (or the pseudogene TRBV3-2) and TRBJ2-1; 8 positions match TRBD2. CDR1 is LGHDT, CDR2 YNNKEL, per germline (reference sequence). The CDR3 totals 15 residues. J gave up 2 bases and V 1 base, and 1 base lay outside the gene matches. CDR3 DNA: TGTGCCAGCAGCCAAGCGGGGGGGGCCTACAATGAGCAGTTCTTC. As protein: CASSQAGGAYNEQFF.

The chain couples TRBV27 to TRBJ2-2; possible D gene TRBD2, 5 bases. CDR3 length: 14 residues. V was shortened by 6 bases and J by 1 base, with 9 bases between the two germline ends. Germline values: CDR1 MNHEY, CDR2 SMNVEV (reference sequence). The DNA for the CDR3 is TGTGCCAGCAGCCCCCGGGAGAACACCGGGGAGCTGTTTTTT. Its protein product is CASSPRENTGELFF.

This rearrangement joins TRBV5-1 to TRBJ2-3, with D possibly being TRBD1 (5 bases). V was cut by 1 base and J by 0 bases, with 9 bases left in between. Germline V CDR1 and CDR2: SGHRS, YFSETQ. CDR3 length: 15 residues. The CDR3 protein is CASSLQGRSTDTQYF. Written as DNA, the CDR3 is TGCGCCAGCAGCTTGCAGGGAAGGAGCACAGATACGCAGTATTTT. The variable domain in full, with the rest retrieved from reference TRBV5-1 and TRBJ2-3, is KAGVTQTPRYLIKTRGQQVTLSCSPISGHRSVSWYQQTPGQGLQFLFEYFSETQRNKGNFPGRFSGRQFSNSRSEMNVSTLELGDSALYLCASSLQGRSTDTQYFGPGTRLTVL.

J is TRBJ1-1 and V is TRBV5-1; 9 nucleotides agree with TRBD1. This CDR3 is built from 12 residues. Germline V gives CDR1 SGHRS, CDR2 YFSETQ. V was pared by 4 bases and J by 9 bases, with 4 bases of the junction left unmatched. CDR3 DNA sequence: TGCGCCAGCAGCACGGGACAGGGTAAAGCTTTCTTT. Amino acids: CASSTGQGKAFF. Based on the CDR3 plus reference TRBV5-1 and TRBJ1-1, the full variable domain is KAGVTQTPRYLIKTRGQQVTLSCSPISGHRSVSWYQQTPGQGLQFLFEYFSETQRNKGNFPGRFSGRQFSNSRSEMNVSTLELGDSALYLCASSTGQGKAFFGQGTRLTVV.